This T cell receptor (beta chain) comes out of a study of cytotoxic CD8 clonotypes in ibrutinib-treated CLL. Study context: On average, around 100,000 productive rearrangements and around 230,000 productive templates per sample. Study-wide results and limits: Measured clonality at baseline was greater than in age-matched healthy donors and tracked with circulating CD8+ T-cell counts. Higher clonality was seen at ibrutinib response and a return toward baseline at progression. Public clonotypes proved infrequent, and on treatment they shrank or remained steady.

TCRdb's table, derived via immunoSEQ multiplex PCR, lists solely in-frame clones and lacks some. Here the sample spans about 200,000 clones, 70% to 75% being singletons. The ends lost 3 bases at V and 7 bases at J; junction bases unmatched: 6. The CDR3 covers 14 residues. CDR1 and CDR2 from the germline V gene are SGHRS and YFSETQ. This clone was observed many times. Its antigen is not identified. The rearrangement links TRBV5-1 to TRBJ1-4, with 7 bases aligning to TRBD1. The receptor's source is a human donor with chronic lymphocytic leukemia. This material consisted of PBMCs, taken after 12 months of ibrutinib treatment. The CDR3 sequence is CASSSTGRGEKLFF. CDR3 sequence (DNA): TGCGCCAGCAGCTCGACAGGGAGGGGTGAAAAACTGTTTTTT.